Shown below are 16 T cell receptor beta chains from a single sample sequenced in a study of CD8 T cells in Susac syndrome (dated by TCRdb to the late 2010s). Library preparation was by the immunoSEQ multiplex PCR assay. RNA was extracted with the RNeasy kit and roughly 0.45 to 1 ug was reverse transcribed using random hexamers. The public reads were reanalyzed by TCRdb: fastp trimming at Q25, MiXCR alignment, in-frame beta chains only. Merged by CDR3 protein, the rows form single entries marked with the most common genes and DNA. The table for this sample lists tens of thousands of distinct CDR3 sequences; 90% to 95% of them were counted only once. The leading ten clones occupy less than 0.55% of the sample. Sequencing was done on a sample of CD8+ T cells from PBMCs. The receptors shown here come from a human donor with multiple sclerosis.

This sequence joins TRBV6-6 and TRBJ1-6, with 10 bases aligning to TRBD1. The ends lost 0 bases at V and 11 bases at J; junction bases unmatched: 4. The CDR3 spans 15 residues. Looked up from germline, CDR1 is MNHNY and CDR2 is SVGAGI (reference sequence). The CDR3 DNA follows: TGTGCCAGCAGTTACTCGAGGGGACAGGGGACACCCCTCCACTTT. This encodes CASSYSRGQGTPLHF.

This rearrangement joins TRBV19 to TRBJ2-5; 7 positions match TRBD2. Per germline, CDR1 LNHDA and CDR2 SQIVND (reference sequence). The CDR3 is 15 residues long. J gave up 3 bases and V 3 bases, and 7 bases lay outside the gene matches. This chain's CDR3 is CASSILPGGEETQYF. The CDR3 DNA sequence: TGTGCCAGTAGTATTCTCCCGGGAGGAGAAGAGACCCAGTACTTC.

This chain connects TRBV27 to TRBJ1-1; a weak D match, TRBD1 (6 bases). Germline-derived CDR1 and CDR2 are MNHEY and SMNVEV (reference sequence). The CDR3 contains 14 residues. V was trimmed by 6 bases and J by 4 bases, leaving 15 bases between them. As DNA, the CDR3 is TGTGCCAGCAGCCACCAAGGGGGGGCCACTGAAGCTTTCTTT. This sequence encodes CASSHQGGATEAFF.

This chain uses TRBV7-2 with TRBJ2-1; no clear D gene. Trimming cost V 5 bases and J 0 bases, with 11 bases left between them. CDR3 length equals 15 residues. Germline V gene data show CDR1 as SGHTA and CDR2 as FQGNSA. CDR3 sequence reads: CASSPEPFSYNEQFF. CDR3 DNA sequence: TGTGCCAGCAGCCCAGAGCCGTTCTCCTACAATGAGCAGTTCTTC.

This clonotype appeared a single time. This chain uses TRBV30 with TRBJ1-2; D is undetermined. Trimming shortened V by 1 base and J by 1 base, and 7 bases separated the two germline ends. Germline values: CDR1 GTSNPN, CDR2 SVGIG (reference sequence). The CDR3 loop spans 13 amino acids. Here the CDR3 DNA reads TGTGCCTGGAGTGGGACGGGTAACTATGGCTACACCTTC. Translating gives CAWSGTGNYGYTF.

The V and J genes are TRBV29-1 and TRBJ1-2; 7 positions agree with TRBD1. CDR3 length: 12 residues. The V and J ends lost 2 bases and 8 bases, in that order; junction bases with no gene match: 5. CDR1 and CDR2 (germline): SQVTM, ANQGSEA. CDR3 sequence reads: CSVESTGQGYTF. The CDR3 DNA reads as TGCAGCGTTGAATCGACAGGGCAGGGCTACACCTTC.

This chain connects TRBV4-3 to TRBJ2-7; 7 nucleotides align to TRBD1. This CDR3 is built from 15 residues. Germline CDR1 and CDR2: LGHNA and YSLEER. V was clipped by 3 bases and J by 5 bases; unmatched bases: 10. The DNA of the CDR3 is TGCGCCAGCAGCCAGACAGGGACCCCATACCACGAGCAGTACTTC. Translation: CASSQTGTPYHEQYF.

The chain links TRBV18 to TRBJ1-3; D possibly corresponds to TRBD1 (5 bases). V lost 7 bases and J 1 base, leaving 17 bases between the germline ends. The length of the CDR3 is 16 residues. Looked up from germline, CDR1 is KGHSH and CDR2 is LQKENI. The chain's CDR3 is CASYGRDFGSGNTIYF. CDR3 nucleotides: TGTGCCAGCTATGGCAGGGACTTTGGGTCTGGAAACACCATATATTTT.

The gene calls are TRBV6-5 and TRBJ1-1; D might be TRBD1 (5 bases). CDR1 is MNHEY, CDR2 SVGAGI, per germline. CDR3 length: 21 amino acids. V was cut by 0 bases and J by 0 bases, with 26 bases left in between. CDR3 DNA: TGTGCCAGCAGTTACTCAGGGGATGCAGGGAGGACCCAAGGCATGAACACTGAAGCTTTCTTT. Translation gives CASSYSGDAGRTQGMNTEAFF.

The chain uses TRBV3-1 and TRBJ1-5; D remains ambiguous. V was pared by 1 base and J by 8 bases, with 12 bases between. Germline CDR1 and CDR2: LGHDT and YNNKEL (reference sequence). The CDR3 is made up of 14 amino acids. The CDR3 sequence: CASSQGTPMKPQHF. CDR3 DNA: TGTGCCAGCAGCCAAGGGACCCCAATGAAGCCCCAGCATTTT.

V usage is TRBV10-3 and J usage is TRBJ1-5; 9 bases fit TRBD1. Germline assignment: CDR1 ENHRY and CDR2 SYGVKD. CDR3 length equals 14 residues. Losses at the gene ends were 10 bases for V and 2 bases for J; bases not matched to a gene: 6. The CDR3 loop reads CATTGGLGNQPQHF. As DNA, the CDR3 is TGTGCCACAACAGGGGGCCTTGGCAATCAGCCCCAGCATTTT.

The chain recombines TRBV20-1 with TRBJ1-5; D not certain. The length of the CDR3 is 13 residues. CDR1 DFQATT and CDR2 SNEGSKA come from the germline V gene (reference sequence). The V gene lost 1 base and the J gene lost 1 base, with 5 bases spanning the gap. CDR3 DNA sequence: TGCAGTGCTAGAGTCGGGAGCAATCAGCCCCAGCATTTT. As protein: CSARVGSNQPQHF.

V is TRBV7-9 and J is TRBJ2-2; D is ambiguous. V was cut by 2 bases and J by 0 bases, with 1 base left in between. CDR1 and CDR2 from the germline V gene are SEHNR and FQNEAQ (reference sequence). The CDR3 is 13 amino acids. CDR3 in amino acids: CASSLPNTGELFF. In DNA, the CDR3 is TGTGCCAGCAGCTTACCGAACACCGGGGAGCTGTTTTTT.

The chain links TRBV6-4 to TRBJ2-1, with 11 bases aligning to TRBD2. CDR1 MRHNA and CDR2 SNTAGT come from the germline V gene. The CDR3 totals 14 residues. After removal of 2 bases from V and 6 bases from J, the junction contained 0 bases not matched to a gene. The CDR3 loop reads CASSDGTSGNEQFF. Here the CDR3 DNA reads TGTGCCAGCAGTGACGGGACTAGCGGCAATGAGCAGTTCTTC.

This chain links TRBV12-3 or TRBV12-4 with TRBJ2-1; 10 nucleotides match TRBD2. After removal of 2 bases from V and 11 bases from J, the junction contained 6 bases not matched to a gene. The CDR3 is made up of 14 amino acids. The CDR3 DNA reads TGTGCCAGCAGTTTAATGTCTAGCGGGGGCCAGCAGTTCTTC. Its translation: CASSLMSSGGQQFF.

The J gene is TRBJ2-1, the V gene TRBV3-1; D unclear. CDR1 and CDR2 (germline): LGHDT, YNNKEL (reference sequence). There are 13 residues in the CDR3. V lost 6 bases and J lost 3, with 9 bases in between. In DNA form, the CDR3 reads TGTGCCAGCAGTCAAATCAACTACAATGAGCAGTTCTTC. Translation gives CASSQINYNEQFF.